A selection of T cell receptor beta chains follows, all from one sample in a study of control samples from healthy donors and cancer patients. Sequencing was performed with immunoSEQ multiplex PCR; in TCRdb, only in-frame clones are kept and a portion is missing. The sample records about 120,000 clones, approximately 93% being singletons. Sequenced input: blood. The source of these receptors is a man aged 25-45 years in good health. Each CDR3 is given with its conserved first and last residue. D genes are given only for firm matches. Clone size is not always given. Where it is, it says once, few, many or a class for expanded clones.

- | TRBJ2-5 | TRBV11-2 | - | CASSRPPTETQYF | TGTGCCAGCAGCCGGCCCCCCACAGAGACCCAGTACTTC
- | TRBJ2-7 | TRBV7-2 | TRBD2 | CASSSLAGGYEQYF | TGTGCCAGCAGCTCTCTAGCGGGGGGCTACGAGCAGTACTTC
once | TRBJ2-3 | TRBV27 | - | CASSSTPDTQYF | TGTGCCAGCAGTTCCACCCCGGATACGCAGTATTTT
few | TRBJ1-3 | TRBV5-1 | - | CASSLEPASGNTIYF | TGCGCCAGCAGCTTGGAGCCAGCTTCTGGAAACACCATATATTTT
- | TRBJ2-3 | TRBV29-1 | - | CSVEDPEAVARTDTQYF | TGCAGCGTTGAAGATCCCGAGGCGGTAGCGCGCACAGATACGCAGTATTTT
- | TRBJ2-1 | TRBV2 | - | CASIWGGARNEQFF | TGTGCCAGCATTTGGGGGGGGGCAAGGAATGAGCAGTTCTTC
- | TRBJ1-5 | TRBV19 | - | CASSPRGGVVYQPQHF | TGTGCCAGTAGTCCCCGGGGGGGGGTGGTCTATCAGCCCCAGCATTTT
- | TRBJ2-3 | TRBV5-4 | TRBD2 | CASSLGSGGLSTDTQYF | TGTGCCAGCAGCTTGGGCAGCGGGGGGCTGAGCACAGATACGCAGTATTTT
- | TRBJ2-6 | TRBV9 | - | CASSVDSRAGANVLTF | TGTGCCAGCAGCGTAGATTCGAGAGCGGGGGCCAACGTCCTGACTTTC
- | TRBJ2-1 | TRBV6-6 | TRBD1 | CATHPRDRGNNEQFF | TGTGCCACCCACCCCCGGGACAGGGGGAACAATGAGCAGTTCTTC
once | TRBJ2-7 | TRBV6-5 | TRBD2 | CASTEGGLDTYEQYF | TGTGCCAGCACCGAAGGGGGACTAGACACTTACGAGCAGTACTTC
once | TRBJ2-2 | TRBV7-9 | - | CASSPTHTGELFF | TGTGCCAGCAGTCCCACCCACACCGGGGAGCTGTTTTTT
- | TRBJ2-3 | TRBV28 | - | CASRWRGDTQYF | TGTGCCAGCAGATGGAGAGGAGATACGCAGTATTTT
- | TRBJ1-1 | TRBV29-1 | - | CSVEGDPRTIPMNTEAFF | TGCAGCGTTGAAGGTGATCCTCGGACGATCCCCATGAACACTGAAGCTTTCTTT
- | TRBJ1-1 | TRBV10-3 | - | CATSGAPNTEAFF | TGTGCCACTAGTGGGGCCCCGAACACTGAAGCTTTCTTT
- | TRBJ1-5 | TRBV27 | - | CASSPDRFSNQPQHF | TGTGCCAGCAGTCCCGACAGGTTTAGCAATCAGCCCCAGCATTTT
- | TRBJ1-2 | TRBV27 | - | CASSRGTTYGYTF | TGTGCCAGCAGTAGGGGGACAACATATGGCTACACCTTC
- | TRBJ2-6 | TRBV4-1 | TRBD1 | CASSQVEGARTSGANVLTF | TGCGCCAGCAGCCAAGTAGAGGGGGCGCGTACCTCTGGGGCCAACGTCCTGACTTTC
- | TRBJ1-2 | TRBV11-2 | - | CASRGYGYTF | TGTGCCAGCAGGGGCTATGGCTACACCTTC
- | TRBJ1-1 | TRBV9 | - | CASSLGVYTEAFF | TGTGCCAGCAGCCTGGGGGTTTATACTGAAGCTTTCTTT
- | TRBJ1-5 | TRBV29-1 | - | CSASTGRNQPQHF | TGCAGCGCCTCGACAGGACGGAATCAGCCCCAGCATTTT
- | TRBJ1-3 | TRBV15 | - | CATSRDLGKASSGNTIYF | TGTGCCACCAGCAGAGATCTCGGGAAAGCCAGCTCTGGAAACACCATATATTTT
few | TRBJ2-5 | TRBV5-4 | - | CASRRDSLQETQYF | TGTGCCAGCAGGCGAGACAGCCTCCAAGAGACCCAGTACTTC
- | TRBJ2-3 | TRBV16 | - | CASSQLGALSTDTQYF | TGTGCTAGCAGCCAATTAGGGGCTTTGAGCACAGATACGCAGTATTTT
- | TRBJ2-1 | TRBV27 | TRBD1 | CASSPRDRVNEQFF | TGTGCCAGCAGTCCCCGGGACAGGGTAAATGAGCAGTTCTTC
- | TRBJ1-2 | TRBV19 | - | CAVRDLLSNYGYTF | TGTGCCGTTAGGGACCTCCTTTCTAACTATGGCTACACCTTC
- | TRBJ2-2 | TRBV10-3 | TRBD1 | CAISGPGTGTGELFF | TGTGCCATCAGTGGTCCCGGGACAGGGACCGGGGAGCTGTTTTTT
- | TRBJ2-3 | TRBV5-4 | - | CASSGDFLSTDTQYF | TGTGCCAGCAGCGGGGACTTTTTATCCACAGATACGCAGTATTTT
- | TRBJ2-5 | TRBV13 | - | CASSGGAETQYF | TGTGCCAGCAGCGGCGGGGCAGAGACCCAGTACTTC
few | TRBJ1-2 | TRBV30 | - | CAWLRGGRILFNYGYTF | TGTGCCTGGCTCCGTGGGGGACGGATACTTTTTAACTATGGCTACACCTTC
- | TRBJ1-4 | TRBV2 | - | CASCTTNEKLFF | TGTGCCAGCTGTACAACTAATGAAAAACTGTTTTTT
- | TRBJ1-5 | TRBV12-3/TRBV12-4 | - | CASGRGAAQPQHF | TGTGCCAGCGGGCGGGGGGCGGCTCAGCCCCAGCATTTT
- | TRBJ1-1 | TRBV12-3/TRBV12-4 | TRBD1 | CASSSLGQHEAFF | TGTGCCAGCAGTTCCTTGGGACAGCATGAAGCTTTCTTT
- | TRBJ1-5 | TRBV6-6 | - | CASSPGGSNQPQHF | TGTGCCAGCAGTCCCGGGGGGAGCAATCAGCCCCAGCATTTT
- | TRBJ1-1 | TRBV6-5 | - | CASSFDSTEAFF | TGTGCCAGCAGTTTTGACAGCACGGAAGCTTTCTTT
once | TRBJ1-2 | TRBV28 | - | CASSLVSGTILHGYTF | TGTGCCAGCAGTCTAGTTTCAGGGACGATTTTACATGGCTACACCTTC
- | TRBJ2-3 | TRBV9 | TRBD2 | CASSVGVRGREDTQYF | TGTGCCAGCAGCGTAGGAGTTCGCGGGAGAGAAGATACGCAGTATTTT
- | TRBJ1-2 | TRBV30 | - | CAWSYDSYGYTF | TGTGCCTGGAGTTATGACAGCTATGGCTACACCTTC
- | TRBJ1-5 | TRBV9 | - | CASSVEGDGSAQHF | TGTGCCAGCAGCGTAGAGGGGGACGGTTCGGCCCAGCATTTT
- | TRBJ2-3 | TRBV9 | - | CASSPDPSVGTDTQYF | TGTGCCAGCAGCCCGGACCCGTCAGTTGGCACAGATACGCAGTATTTT
- | TRBJ1-6 | TRBV10-2 | - | CASSGGINSPLHF | TGCGCCAGCAGTGGGGGTATCAATTCACCCCTCCACTTT
once | TRBJ2-1 | TRBV27 | TRBD1 | CASSSGRQGGNNEQFF | TGTGCCAGCAGTTCTGGGAGACAGGGGGGAAACAATGAGCAGTTCTTC
- | TRBJ1-4 | TRBV28 | TRBD1 | CASSTGTGDEKLFF | TGTGCCAGCAGTACCGGGACAGGGGATGAAAAACTGTTTTTT
- | TRBJ1-1 | TRBV5-6 | TRBD1 | CASSATGATEAFF | TGTGCCAGCAGCGCGACAGGGGCCACTGAAGCTTTCTTT
- | TRBJ2-3 | TRBV7-7 | - | CASSASEGNTDTQYF | TGTGCCAGCAGCGCCTCGGAGGGGAACACAGATACGCAGTATTTT